This TCR beta chain was recorded in a study of a mutant IDH1 vaccine in newly diagnosed glioma. The overall study: Treatment recipients were about 62% male and about 40% female, and their mean age was roughly 44 years.

This CDR3 has 13 residues. Unmatched junction bases numbered 3, after V lost 6 bases and J lost 6 bases. Per germline, CDR1 LGHNA and CDR2 YNFKEQ. Sequenced by immunoSEQ multiplex PCR; TCRdb stores in-frame clones only, minus some. The sample records 85,000 to 100,000 clones, roughly 75% being singletons. In this sample, this clone turned up once. Time point in this sample: baseline, week 1 (first vaccination visit). Treatment defined: pre-vaccination baseline after standard-of-care therapy. The rearrangement joins TRBV4-2 to TRBJ2-1, with 9 nucleotides matching TRBD2. The sample here was PBMCs, taken from a glioma patient treated with radiotherapy, temozolomide or both. The sequence derives from a man in his forties or fifties with glioma. Here the CDR3 DNA reads TGTGCCAGCAGGCGGGAGGGCCTCAATGAGCAGTTCTTC. It yields the protein CASRREGLNEQFF.